The next 9 T cell receptor beta chains were all read from a single sample in a study of blood T cell repertoires in COVID-19. Clones were read by immunoSEQ multiplex PCR, and TCRdb kept only the in-frame ones, dropping some. The sample has roughly 330,000 clones, around 86% seen once; the top ten hold 8.5% to 12%. Sequenced: PBMCs or T cells enriched from blood (not recorded which). These receptors all stem from a woman between 18 and 29 years old who had recovered from COVID-19.

This clone came up once. J is TRBJ1-2 and V is TRBV5-8, with no clear D. The ends were cut back, 0 bases at V and 4 bases at J, with 13 bases in the middle. Germline V lookup: CDR1 SGHTS, CDR2 YDEGEE. There are 15 residues in the CDR3. As DNA, the CDR3 is TGTGCCAGCAGCTTGGCCGGTGCAGGAGGCTATGGCTACACCTTC. Amino acid sequence: CASSLAGAGGYGYTF. The full variable domain, in which reference TRBV5-8 and TRBJ1-2 provide the parts outside the CDR3, is EAGVTQSPTHLIKTRGQQATLRCSPISGHTSVYWYQQALGLGLQFLLWYDEGEERNRGNFPPRFSGRQFPNYSSELNVNALELEDSALYLCASSLAGAGGYGYTFGSGTRLTVV.

The genes are TRBV7-9 and TRBJ1-1; 9 bases fit TRBD1. The germline V gene encodes CDR1 SEHNR and CDR2 FQNEAQ (reference sequence). The CDR3 is made up of 16 amino acids. The ends lost 3 bases at V and 6 bases at J; junction bases unmatched: 11. The CDR3 protein is CASSFVIKDRGAEAFF. In DNA form, the CDR3 reads TGTGCCAGCAGCTTCGTCATAAAGGACAGGGGTGCTGAAGCTTTCTTT.

This clone was seen a single time. V and J are TRBV5-1 and TRBJ1-1; TRBD1 matches at 7 bases. This CDR3 comprises 13 residues. The germline V gene encodes CDR1 SGHRS and CDR2 YFSETQ. With V trimmed by 1 base and J by 6 bases, 3 bases remained unmatched. CDR3 in amino acids: CASSLRDSSEAFF. For the CDR3, the DNA is TGCGCCAGCAGCTTGAGGGACAGTTCTGAAGCTTTCTTT.

The chain has TRBV9 and TRBJ2-7; TRBD1 matches at 9 bases. Germline V gene lookup returns CDR1 SGDLS and CDR2 YYNGEE. Trimming removed 2 bases from V and 4 bases from J; junction bases left unmatched: 4. This CDR3 is built from 14 residues. The CDR3 protein is CASSVGTGWYEQYF. CDR3 bases: TGTGCCAGCAGCGTCGGGACAGGGTGGTACGAGCAGTACTTC.

The CDR3 DNA sequence: TGCGCCAGCAGCCCGAGTCTAGCGGTCTCCTACGAGCAGTACTTC. Its translation is CASSPSLAVSYEQYF. The rearrangement links TRBV5-1 to TRBJ2-7, with TRBD2 matching 7 bases. CDR1 is SGHRS and CDR2 is YFSETQ in the germline V gene. Trimming took 4 bases from V and 0 from J; bases not matched to a gene: 7. This CDR3 is built from 15 residues.

This sequence joins TRBV29-1 and TRBJ1-3, with a tentative D call TRBD1 (6 bases). Deletions cut 5 bases from V and 2 bases from J, with 13 bases between. CDR1 and CDR2 (germline): SQVTM, ANQGSEA. This CDR3 has 14 amino acids. CDR3 DNA sequence: TGCAGCGTTAAACCACAGGGTACTGGAAACACCATATATTTT. Protein sequence: CSVKPQGTGNTIYF.

V and J are TRBV9 and TRBJ2-2; 8 positions match TRBD2. CDR3 length: 14 amino acids. J gave up 6 bases and V 7 bases, and 8 bases lay outside the gene matches. Germline assignment: CDR1 SGDLS and CDR2 YYNGEE. CDR3 in amino acids: CASATGTRPGELFF. Here the CDR3 DNA reads TGTGCCAGCGCAACCGGGACTAGACCCGGGGAGCTGTTTTTT.

CDR3 sequence: CASSFRGSVTGELFF. The CDR3 DNA sequence: TGCGCCAGCAGCTTCAGGGGGTCGGTCACCGGGGAGCTGTTTTTT. The chain is built from TRBV5-1 and TRBJ2-2; TRBD1 matches 7 bases. The length of the CDR3 is 15 residues. Germline V gene sequence: CDR1 SGHRS, CDR2 YFSETQ. Trimming cost V 2 bases and J 4 bases; bases outside gene matches: 5.

The rearrangement links TRBV10-3 to TRBJ1-1; D is uncertain. The V and J ends lost 3 bases and 0 bases respectively, with 20 bases between them. In germline, CDR1 is ENHRY, CDR2 SYGVKD. CDR3 length: 18 residues. The CDR3 coding sequence is TGTGCCATCAGTGAAAGGCCCAGCCCGAGGTACATGAACACTGAAGCTTTCTTT. Its protein product is CAISERPSPRYMNTEAFF.